These 24 T cell receptor beta chains originate from one sample sequenced in a study of CDR3 diversity in severe acne. In TCRdb, the PCR reads were re-called with MiXCR into one record per CDR3 protein. The sample yields tens of thousands of distinct CDR3 sequences, 45% to 55% seen once. The sequencing input was blood. All receptors derive from a male donor in good health, without acne.

The gene calls are TRBV5-6 and TRBJ1-2; D is unclear. Trimming took 0 bases from V and 8 from J, leaving 5 bases between them. Germline CDR1 SGHDT, CDR2 YYEEEE. The CDR3 sequence is 11 residues long. CDR3 bases: TGTGCCAGCAGCTTGGGCACAGGCTACACCTTC. The encoded protein is CASSLGTGYTF.

This clonotype has only one observation. A read error may produce the germline difference seen at one junction end. The chain links TRBV24-1 to TRBJ1-1; TRBD1 matches 9 bases. This CDR3 comprises 14 residues. Germline V gene data show CDR1 as KGHDR and CDR2 as SFDVKD. CDR3 sequence (DNA): TGTGCCAGCAGTTTTGGGACAGGGCGCGCTGAAGCTTTCTTT. This translates into CASSFGTGRAEAFF.

This clonotype was observed at least ten times. The rearrangement uses TRBV6-4 and TRBJ2-2, with 8 positions matching TRBD1. CDR1 MRHNA and CDR2 SNTAGT come from the germline V gene. The CDR3 runs 14 residues. The V segment lost 3 bases and the J segment 3 bases; nucleotides outside the gene matches: 0. This CDR3 reads CASSEGQDTGELFF. CDR3 in DNA: TGTGCCAGCAGTGAGGGACAGGACACCGGGGAGCTGTTTTTT.

For this clonotype: The conserved final phenylalanine or tryptophan is absent from the CDR3, which likely points to a read error. The V gene is TRBV5-1, the J gene TRBJ2-7; 9 bases match TRBD2. From germline, CDR1 is SGHRS and CDR2 YFSETQ. V was clipped by 6 bases and J by 2 bases; unmatched bases: 9. The CDR3 has 15 residues. The CDR3 here is CASTKLAGGAYEQYL. CDR3 sequence (DNA): TGCGCCAGCACAAAGCTGGCGGGAGGGGCCTACGAGCAGTACCTC.

This clonotype was counted many times. This chain uses TRBV7-9 with TRBJ2-1, with TRBD2 matching over 8 bases. This CDR3 has 13 amino acids. Germline V gene data show CDR1 as SEHNR and CDR2 as FQNEAQ (reference sequence). Unmatched junction bases numbered 2, after V lost 4 bases and J lost 6 bases. CDR3 bases: TGTGCCAGCAGCTGGGGACTAGGCAATGAGCAGTTCTTC. Amino acids: CASSWGLGNEQFF.

This sequence joins TRBV20-1 and TRBJ2-5; the match to TRBD2 covers 7 bases. V gave up 3 bases and J gave up 4 bases; unmatched junction bases: 5. Germline V gene data show CDR1 as DFQATT and CDR2 as SNEGSKA (reference sequence). This CDR3 region has 13 residues. The CDR3 spells CSASGGVLETQYF. For the CDR3, the DNA is TGCAGTGCTAGTGGGGGGGTCTTAGAGACCCAGTACTTC.

In this sample, this clonotype turned up once. The J gene is TRBJ1-5, the V gene TRBV5-6; TRBD1 might be the D (5 bases). V dropped 5 bases and J dropped 11 bases, with 20 bases sitting between them. Germline V lookup: CDR1 SGHDT, CDR2 YYEEEE. This CDR3 contains 14 residues. The CDR3 loop reads CASRSLRGKQTQHF. CDR3 bases: TGTGCCAGCAGGAGCTTACGGGGGAAACAGACCCAGCATTTT.

The J gene is TRBJ1-2, the V gene TRBV11-2, with 10 positions matching TRBD1. J lost 6 bases, V lost 5 bases, and 0 bases had no gene match. The CDR3 runs 12 residues. CDR1 and CDR2 from the germline V gene are SGHAT and FQNNGV. Written as DNA, the CDR3 is TGTGCCAGCAGCGGGACAGGGGATGGCTACACCTTC. It encodes CASSGTGDGYTF.

In this sample, this clonotype turned up many times. This chain connects TRBV6-5 to TRBJ1-1; D unresolved. Germline V gene lookup returns CDR1 MNHEY and CDR2 SVGAGI. CDR3 length: 17 amino acids. Trimming pared 0 bases from V and 0 bases from J, leaving 14 bases between. The CDR3 loop is CASSYSTILRMNTEAFF. CDR3 in DNA: TGTGCCAGCAGTTACTCTACTATCCTCCGCATGAACACTGAAGCTTTCTTT.

This clonotype came up a few times. The DNA is omitted, as the CDR3 cannot be located on it reliably, and the CDR3 follows TCRdb's listing. The chain couples TRBV7-9 to TRBJ1-5; whether TRBD1, the table's D call, matches the DNA was not checked. Both ends counted, the CDR3 spans 21 residues. Germline assignment: CDR1 SEHNR and CDR2 FQNEAQ (reference sequence). The CDR3 protein is CASSLTGSSEKLFFGSGTQHF.

This clonotype occurred many times. The CDR3 DNA follows: TGCACCGCGGGGGTTCCTAATGAAAAACTGTTTTTT. This sequence encodes CTAGVPNEKLFF. The chain employs TRBV20-1 and TRBJ1-4, with a tentative D call TRBD1 (5 bases). This CDR3 spans 12 amino acids. Germline-derived CDR1 and CDR2 are DFQATT and SNEGSKA (reference sequence).

This clonotype was seen repeatedly, ten times or more. This sequence joins TRBV19 and TRBJ2-5, with TRBD2 matching 10 bases. V lost 5 bases, J lost 5 bases, and 14 bases stayed unmatched. This CDR3 has 17 amino acids. CDR1 LNHDA and CDR2 SQIVND come from the germline V gene (reference sequence). In DNA, the CDR3 is TGTGCCAGTAGTGGTAGCGGGGGGCCGGGGGGTTTCGAGACCCAGTACTTC. Its protein is CASSGSGGPGGFETQYF.

This chain joins TRBV29-1 and TRBJ2-5, with 8 bases fitting TRBD1. Germline V gives CDR1 SQVTM, CDR2 ANQGSEA. The CDR3 extends over 15 amino acids. V was clipped by 1 base and J by 5 bases; unmatched bases: 9. The CDR3 sequence: CSVEGGQGPGETQYF. The DNA for the CDR3 is TGCAGCGTTGAAGGTGGACAGGGTCCTGGGGAGACCCAGTACTTC.

Points on this clonotype: The germline gene is not matched at one end of the junction; a read error may be the cause. This chain uses TRBV11-2 with TRBJ2-3; D tentatively reads TRBD1 or TRBD2 (5 bases each). The CDR3 runs 16 residues. Germline V gene lookup returns CDR1 SGHAT and CDR2 FQNNGV. CDR3 DNA sequence: TGTGCCAGCAGCTTAACCACCAGCGGACTCACAGGTACGCGGTATTTT. Protein sequence: CASSLTTSGLTGTRYF.

This chain uses TRBV6-2 or TRBV6-3 with TRBJ1-1; no definite D call. This CDR3 contains 15 residues. V lost 4 bases to trimming and J lost 0 bases, with 12 bases between them. Germline values: CDR1 MNHEY, CDR2 SVGEGT. CDR3 DNA: TGTGCCAGCAGTTCTCACAGCAGCATGAACACTGAAGCTTTCTTT. Amino acids: CASSSHSSMNTEAFF.

This clonotype was counted between two and nine times. The chain couples TRBV4-1 to TRBJ2-7; TRBD1 might be the D (6 bases). CDR1 and CDR2 (germline): MGHRA, YSYEKL. CDR3 size: 13 residues. V was clipped by 4 bases and J by 2 bases, with 9 bases between them. The CDR3, as DNA: TGCGCCAGCAGCCCCAGGGGAACCTACGAGCAGTACTTC. The encoded protein is CASSPRGTYEQYF.

Only a few counts were recorded for this clonotype. A read error may be the cause here, since a much bigger clone is one base away. The chain couples TRBV7-2 to TRBJ2-6, with D tentatively TRBD1 or TRBD2 (5 bases each). V was cut by 0 bases and J by 2 bases, with 20 bases left in between. The CDR3 covers 20 residues. The V gene's germline CDR1 is SGHTA and CDR2 FQGNSA. This CDR3 is CASSLAHLFGTLAGANVLTF. The CDR3 bases are TGTGCCAGCAGCTTAGCGCACCTCTTCGGGACGCTGGCTGGGGCCAACGTCCTGACTTTC.

V gene TRBV11-3 combines with J gene TRBJ1-2; D is undetermined. Germline loops: CDR1 SGHNT, CDR2 YENEEA. The CDR3 spans 12 residues. Trimming stripped 5 bases from V and 4 bases from J, with 8 bases between. DNA for the CDR3: TGTGCCAGCAGCGTGAACCTCTATGGCTACACCTTC. The encoded protein is CASSVNLYGYTF. Filled out from reference TRBV11-3 and TRBJ1-2, the complete variable domain reads EAGVVQSPRYKIIEKKQPVAFWCNPISGHNTLYWYLQNLGQGPELLIRYENEEAVDDSQLPKDRFSAERLKGVDSTLKIQPAELGDSAVYLCASSVNLYGYTFGSGTRLTVV.

The table lists this clonotype with a count of one. This sequence joins TRBV5-1 and TRBJ1-2; 7 nucleotides agree with TRBD1. V lost 1 base to trimming and J lost 0 bases; unmatched junction nucleotides: 3. Germline lookup yields CDR1 SGHRS and CDR2 YFSETQ. The CDR3 covers 15 residues. Here the CDR3 DNA reads TGCGCCAGCAGCTTGCAGGGGGGCCCTAACTATGGCTACACCTTC. Its translation: CASSLQGGPNYGYTF.

This clonotype was observed at least ten times. The chain joins TRBV5-1 to TRBJ2-1; D ambiguous. Trimming pared 1 base from V and 5 bases from J, leaving 13 bases between. The CDR3 sequence is 15 residues long. Germline V gene lookup returns CDR1 SGHRS and CDR2 YFSETQ. As DNA, the CDR3 is TGCGCCAGCAGCTTGCTCGCTGCCGCCGACAATGAGCAGTTCTTC. Its protein is CASSLLAAADNEQFF.

J is TRBJ2-2 and V is TRBV7-9; D is possibly TRBD2 (6 bases). Germline lookup yields CDR1 SEHNR and CDR2 FQNEAQ (reference sequence). This CDR3 is built from 16 residues. Trimming shortened V by 2 bases and J by 3 bases, and 13 bases separated the two germline ends. The CDR3 is CASSLRREVDTGELFF. CDR3 DNA: TGTGCCAGCAGCTTACGTAGGGAGGTGGACACCGGGGAGCTGTTTTTT.

This clonotype was seen a handful of times. The DNA is omitted, as the CDR3 cannot be located on it reliably, and the CDR3 follows TCRdb's listing. The genes are TRBV20-1 and TRBJ2-5. The CDR3 length equals 19 residues, ends included. Germline V gene data show CDR1 as DFQATT and CDR2 as SNEGSKA (reference sequence). The CDR3 loop reads CSVRRSNEKLFFGSGTQYF.

This clonotype appeared once. The chain carries TRBV11-2 and TRBJ2-5, with 9 nucleotides matching TRBD2. The CDR3 contains 15 residues. Germline CDR1 is SGHAT and CDR2 is FQNNGV. J lost 4 bases, V lost 4 bases, and 7 bases had no gene match. The CDR3 here is CASSSIAGGPETQYF. CDR3 nucleotide sequence: TGTGCCAGCAGCTCAATCGCGGGGGGGCCAGAGACCCAGTACTTC.

In DNA, the CDR3 is TGTGCCATCAGTGATAGGGGACAGGCGGGTTCACCCCTCCACTTT. Protein sequence: CAISDRGQAGSPLHF. The rearrangement uses TRBV10-3 and TRBJ1-6; the match to TRBD1 covers 8 bases. The V and J ends lost 3 bases and 9 bases, in that order; junction bases with no gene match: 7. Per the germline V gene, CDR1 is ENHRY and CDR2 is SYGVKD. CDR3 length equals 15 residues.